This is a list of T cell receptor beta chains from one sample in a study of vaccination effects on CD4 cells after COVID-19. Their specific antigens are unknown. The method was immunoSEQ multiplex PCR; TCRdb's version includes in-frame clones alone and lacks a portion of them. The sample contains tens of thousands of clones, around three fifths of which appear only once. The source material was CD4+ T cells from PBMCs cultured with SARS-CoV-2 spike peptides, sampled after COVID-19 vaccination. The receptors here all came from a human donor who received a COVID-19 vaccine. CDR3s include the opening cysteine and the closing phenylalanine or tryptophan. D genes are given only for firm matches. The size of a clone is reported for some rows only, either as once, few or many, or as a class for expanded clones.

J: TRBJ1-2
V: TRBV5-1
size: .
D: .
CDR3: CASSFRGSDYGYTF
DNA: TGCGCCAGCAGCTTCCGGGGATCCGACTATGGCTACACCTTC

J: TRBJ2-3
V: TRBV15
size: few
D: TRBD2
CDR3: CATSRRLALLSTDTQYF
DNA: TGTGCCACCAGCAGACGACTAGCACTTCTAAGCACAGATACGCAGTATTTT

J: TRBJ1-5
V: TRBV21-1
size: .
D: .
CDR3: CASTGTGQPQHF
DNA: TGTGCCAGCACCGGGACTGGTCAGCCCCAGCATTTT

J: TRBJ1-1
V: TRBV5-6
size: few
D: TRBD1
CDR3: CASSVGDRRETEAFF
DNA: TGTGCCAGCAGCGTTGGGGACAGACGAGAGACTGAAGCTTTCTTT

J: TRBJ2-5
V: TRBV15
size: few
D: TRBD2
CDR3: CATSNRGGGETQYF
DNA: TGTGCCACCAGCAATCGCGGGGGAGGGGAAACCCAGTACTTC

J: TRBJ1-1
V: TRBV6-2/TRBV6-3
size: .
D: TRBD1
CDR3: CASSFGTANTEAFF
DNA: TGTGCCAGCAGTTTCGGGACAGCGAACACTGAAGCTTTCTTT

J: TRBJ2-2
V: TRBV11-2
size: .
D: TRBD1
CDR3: CASSRTGVTGELFF
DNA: TGTGCCAGCAGTCGGACAGGGGTTACCGGGGAGCTGTTTTTT

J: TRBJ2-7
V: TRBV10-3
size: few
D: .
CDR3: CAIYREGGGEQYF
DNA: TGTGCCATCTATCGCGAGGGGGGAGGCGAGCAGTACTTC

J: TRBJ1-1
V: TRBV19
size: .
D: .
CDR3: CASSRTANTEAFF
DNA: TGTGCCAGCAGTAGGACAGCAAACACTGAAGCTTTCTTT

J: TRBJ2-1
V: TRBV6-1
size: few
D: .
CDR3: CASSERYEQFF
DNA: TGTGCCAGCAGTGAACGTTATGAGCAGTTCTTC

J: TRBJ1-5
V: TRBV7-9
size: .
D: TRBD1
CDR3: CASSLGEDRDQPQHF
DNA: TGTGCCAGCAGCTTAGGTGAGGACAGGGATCAGCCCCAGCATTTT

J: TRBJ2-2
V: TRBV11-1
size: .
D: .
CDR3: CASSLTGGDGELFF
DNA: TGTGCCAGCAGTCTAACCGGGGGTGACGGGGAGCTGTTTTTT

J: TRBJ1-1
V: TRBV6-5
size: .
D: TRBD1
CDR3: CASRVGQGAGEAFF
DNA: TGTGCCAGCAGGGTAGGACAGGGGGCTGGTGAAGCTTTCTTT

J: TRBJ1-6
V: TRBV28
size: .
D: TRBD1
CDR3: CASMGFRGQSPLHF
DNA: TGTGCCAGCATGGGGTTCAGGGGACAGTCACCCCTCCACTTT

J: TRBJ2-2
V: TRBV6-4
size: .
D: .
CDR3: CASSATRTGELFF
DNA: TGTGCCAGCAGCGCGACTCGAACCGGGGAGCTGTTTTTT

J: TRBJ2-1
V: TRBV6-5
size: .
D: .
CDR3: CASTLAINEQFF
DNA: TGTGCCAGCACCCTGGCCATCAATGAGCAGTTCTTC

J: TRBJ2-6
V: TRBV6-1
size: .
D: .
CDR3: CASSEDVLTF
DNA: TGTGCCAGCAGTGAGGACGTCCTGACTTTC

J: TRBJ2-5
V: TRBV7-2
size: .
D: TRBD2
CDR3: CASSLTLAGEETQYF
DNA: TGTGCCAGCAGCTTAACGCTAGCGGGGGAAGAGACCCAGTACTTC

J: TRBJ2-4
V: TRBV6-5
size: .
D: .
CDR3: CASTQAGAKNIQYF
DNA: TGTGCCAGCACCCAAGCAGGAGCCAAAAACATTCAGTACTTC

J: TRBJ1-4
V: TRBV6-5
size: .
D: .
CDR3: CASTNSLTNEKLFF
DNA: TGTGCCAGCACCAACAGCCTCACTAATGAAAAACTGTTTTTT

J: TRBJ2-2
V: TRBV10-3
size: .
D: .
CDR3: CAISESIGDSTGELFF
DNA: TGTGCCATCAGTGAGTCGATTGGGGATTCCACCGGGGAGCTGTTTTTT

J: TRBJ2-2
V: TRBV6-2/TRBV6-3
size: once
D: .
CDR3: CASSYGVTATGELFF
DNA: TGTGCCAGCAGTTACGGCGTCACTGCCACCGGGGAGCTGTTTTTT

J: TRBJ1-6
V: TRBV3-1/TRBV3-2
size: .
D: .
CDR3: CASTREGKNSPLHF
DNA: TGTGCCAGCACCCGAGAGGGGAAGAATTCACCCCTCCACTTT

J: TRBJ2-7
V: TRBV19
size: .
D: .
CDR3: CASSLSGWDSYEQYF
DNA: TGTGCCAGTAGCTTGTCAGGGTGGGATTCCTACGAGCAGTACTTC

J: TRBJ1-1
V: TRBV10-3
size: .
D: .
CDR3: CAITDPGWGTPEAFF
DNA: TGTGCCATCACCGACCCGGGATGGGGGACACCTGAAGCTTTCTTT

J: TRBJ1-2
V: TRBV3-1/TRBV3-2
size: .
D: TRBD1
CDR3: CASSQKTGPLYGYTF
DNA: TGTGCCAGCAGCCAAAAGACAGGGCCCCTCTATGGCTACACCTTC

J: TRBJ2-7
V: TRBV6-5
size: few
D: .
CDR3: CASRWTTGEQYF
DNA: TGTGCCAGCAGATGGACTACCGGCGAGCAGTACTTC

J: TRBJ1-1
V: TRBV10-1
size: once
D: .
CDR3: CASSEEEGIGAFF
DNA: TGCGCCAGCAGTGAGGAGGAAGGGATTGGAGCTTTCTTT

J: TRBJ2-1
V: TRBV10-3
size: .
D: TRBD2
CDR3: CATQVAGAYEQFF
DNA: TGTGCCACTCAAGTAGCGGGAGCCTATGAGCAGTTCTTC

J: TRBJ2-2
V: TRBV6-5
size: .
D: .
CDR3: CASRRRESYTGELFF
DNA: TGTGCCAGCAGAAGGCGGGAAAGCTACACCGGGGAGCTGTTTTTT

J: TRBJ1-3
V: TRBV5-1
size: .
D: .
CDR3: CASRETTGNTIYF
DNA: TGCGCCAGCAGGGAGACAACCGGAAACACCATATATTTT

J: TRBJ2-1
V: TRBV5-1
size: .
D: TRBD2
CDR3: CASRRAYSGRNSYNEQFF
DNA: TGCGCCAGCAGACGGGCATATAGCGGGAGGAACTCCTACAATGAGCAGTTCTTC

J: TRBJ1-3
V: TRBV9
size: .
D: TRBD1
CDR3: CASSGGQGGGNTIYF
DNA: TGTGCCAGCAGCGGGGGACAGGGGGGTGGAAACACCATATATTTT

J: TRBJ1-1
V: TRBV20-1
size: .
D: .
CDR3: CSASFQGNTEAFF
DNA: TGCAGTGCTAGTTTTCAGGGGAACACTGAAGCTTTCTTT